The 28 T cell receptor beta chains presented below share a single source sample, sequenced in a study of cytomegalovirus exposure and HLA in healthy donors. The PCR contained 60 Vbeta and 13 Jbeta primers. Clones were read by immunoSEQ multiplex PCR, and TCRdb kept only the in-frame ones, dropping some. Of around 130,000 clones listed, around 80% are singletons. The material sequenced was PBMCs. The origin of the receptors is a woman aged 45-59 years in good health and CMV-seronegative.

The V gene is TRBV5-6, the J gene TRBJ2-5; no reliable D call. The CDR3 length is 12 residues. With 0 bases removed from V and 4 bases from J, the gap between germline ends came to 4 bases. The germline V gene encodes CDR1 SGHDT and CDR2 YYEEEE. The CDR3 region has the DNA TGTGCCAGCAGCTTGGCCCTAGAGACCCAGTACTTC. Its translation is CASSLALETQYF.

The chain couples TRBV6-1 to TRBJ2-1, with 9 positions matching TRBD2. V lost 6 bases, J lost 13 bases, and 10 bases stayed unmatched. CDR3 length: 13 residues. Germline V lookup: CDR1 MNHNS, CDR2 SASEGT. The CDR3 bases are TGTGCCAGCAGCCTGGGCCTAGCGGGATTCCAGTTCTTC. Translated, it gives CASSLGLAGFQFF.

This chain links TRBV7-2 with TRBJ2-5; 7 positions agree with TRBD2. Germline values: CDR1 SGHTA, CDR2 FQGNSA. The CDR3 runs 15 residues. V was clipped by 3 bases and J by 5 bases; unmatched bases: 9. This CDR3 is CASSFRGGRGETQYF. The CDR3 nucleotides are TGTGCCAGCAGCTTCCGGGGCGGGAGAGGGGAGACCCAGTACTTC.

The chain carries TRBV5-1 and TRBJ1-1; D unclear. The germline V gene encodes CDR1 SGHRS and CDR2 YFSETQ. V lost 3 bases and J 1 base, leaving 7 bases between the germline ends. The CDR3 length is 13 residues. The CDR3 DNA reads as TGCGCCAGCAGCTACGGGGAGAACACTGAAGCTTTCTTT. Translating gives CASSYGENTEAFF.

To note about this clone: The junction departs from the called germline gene at one end, perhaps through a read error. This chain uses TRBV29-1 with TRBJ1-1, with D maybe TRBD1 (5 bases). Germline V gene lookup returns CDR1 SQVTM and CDR2 ANQGSEA. There are 15 residues in the CDR3. The CDR3 region has the DNA TGCAGCGCTAGGGTTAAACAGGCGGGGAACACTAAAGCTTTCTTT. Encoded protein: CSARVKQAGNTKAFF.

Only a few counts were recorded for this clone. V gene TRBV28 combines with J gene TRBJ1-1; tentatively, D is TRBD1 (5 bases). This CDR3 spans 17 amino acids. Trimming stripped 3 bases from V and 0 bases from J, with 17 bases between. CDR1 is MDHEN, CDR2 SYDVKM, per germline. The CDR3 sequence is CASSFLKGGALNTEAFF. CDR3 nucleotides: TGTGCCAGCAGTTTTCTGAAGGGAGGGGCTCTGAACACTGAAGCTTTCTTT.

The rearrangement joins TRBV19 to TRBJ1-1; no firm D call. CDR1 is LNHDA and CDR2 is SQIVND in the germline V gene (reference sequence). V was pared by 3 bases and J by 5 bases, with 13 bases between. CDR3 length: 14 amino acids. The CDR3 DNA reads TGTGCCAGTAGTATGGGAGGGAAAGGGACTGAAGCTTTCTTT. This gives the protein CASSMGGKGTEAFF.

The V and J genes are TRBV27 and TRBJ1-1, with D maybe TRBD1 (5 bases). Trimming took 3 bases from V and 5 from J, leaving 10 bases between them. This CDR3 contains 13 residues. Germline V gives CDR1 MNHEY, CDR2 SMNVEV (reference sequence). The CDR3 spells CASSFGGRTEAFF. The CDR3, as DNA: TGTGCCAGCAGTTTCGGGGGGAGAACTGAAGCTTTCTTT.

The rearrangement uses TRBV7-6 and TRBJ2-3; 10 nucleotides line up with TRBD2. The CDR3 runs to 16 residues. CDR1 and CDR2 (germline): SGHVS, FNYEAQ. J lost 1 base, V lost 0 bases, and 1 base had no gene match. The CDR3 region has the DNA TGTGCCAGCAGCTTAGCCGGGACTAGCGGCACAGATACGCAGTATTTT. It encodes CASSLAGTSGTDTQYF.

The rearrangement joins TRBV18 to TRBJ1-2; D possibly corresponds to TRBD1 (5 bases). V was clipped by 3 bases and J by 0 bases, with 11 bases between them. Germline CDR1 and CDR2: KGHSH and LQKENI. The CDR3 sequence is 15 residues long. The CDR3 bases are TGTGCCAGCTCACCGCTACGGACAACTAACTATGGCTACACCTTC. Its protein is CASSPLRTTNYGYTF.

V is TRBV29-1 and J is TRBJ2-6; TRBD1 aligns across 8 bases. This CDR3 contains 15 residues. V shed 5 bases, J shed 2 bases, and the junction held 5 bases outside the gene matches. The germline CDR1 and CDR2 sequences are SQVTM and ANQGSEA. CDR3 in DNA: TGCAGCGTTCTTCAGGGGGCGGCTGGGGCCAACGTCCTGACTTTC. Its protein is CSVLQGAAGANVLTF. Full variable domain (rest looked up from reference TRBV29-1 and TRBJ2-6): SAVISQKPSRDICQRGTSLTIQCQVDSQVTMMFWYRQQPGQSLTLIATANQGSEATYESGFVIDKFPISRPNLTFSTLTVSNMSPEDSSIYLCSVLQGAAGANVLTFGAGSRLTVL.

This clone has ten or more counts. V is TRBV4-3 and J is TRBJ2-7, with D possibly matching TRBD1 (6 bases). V was trimmed by 1 base and J by 3 bases, leaving 34 bases between them. The CDR3 is made up of 22 amino acids. CDR1 and CDR2 (germline): LGHNA, YSLEER. Here the CDR3 reads CASSQVPQSNTGPNTAGYEQYV. CDR3 in DNA: TGCGCCAGCAGCCAAGTTCCCCAATCTAATACAGGGCCTAACACCGCGGGCTACGAGCAGTACGTC.

V is TRBV5-4 and J is TRBJ1-3, with unresolved D. Germline V CDR1 and CDR2: SGHNT, YYREEE (reference sequence). V lost 1 base, J lost 1 base, and 6 bases lay in between. This CDR3 region has 14 residues. CDR3 residues: CASSLTESGNTIYF. The CDR3 DNA sequence: TGTGCCAGCAGCTTGACAGAATCTGGAAACACCATATATTTT.

The chain recombines TRBV6-5 with TRBJ1-2, with D possibly matching TRBD1 (6 bases). Trimming shortened V by 5 bases and J by 8 bases, and 15 bases separated the two germline ends. This CDR3 has 13 residues. CDR1 MNHEY and CDR2 SVGAGI come from the germline V gene. CDR3 in amino acids: CASSTSNRDGYTF. CDR3 in DNA: TGTGCCAGCAGTACCTCGAACAGGGACGGCTACACCTTC.

The gene calls are TRBV30 and TRBJ1-5; D may be TRBD1 (5 bases). Germline CDR1 is GTSNPN and CDR2 is SVGIG (reference sequence). There are 13 residues in the CDR3. Trimming pared 0 bases from V and 7 bases from J, leaving 10 bases between. The DNA of the CDR3 is TGTGCCTGGAGTGTCGGGGGAAAGCAGCCCCAGCATTTT. This encodes CAWSVGGKQPQHF.

This clone was seen more than once but under ten times. V usage is TRBV7-2 and J usage is TRBJ1-1, with 7 nucleotides matching TRBD1. The germline V gene has CDR1 SGHTA and CDR2 FQGNSA. After removal of 4 bases from V and 10 bases from J, the junction contained 9 bases not matched to a gene. This CDR3 has 13 amino acids. The CDR3 bases are TGTGCCAGCAGCTCTACAATGCAGGGGGGAGCTTTCTTT. This translates into CASSSTMQGGAFF.

Only a few counts were recorded for this clone. In nucleotides, the CDR3 is TGCGCCAGCAGCTTCCGGGACAGGGGGCCGGATGAAGCTTTCTTT. Translating it yields CASSFRDRGPDEAFF. The chain recombines TRBV4-1 with TRBJ1-1; 12 positions agree with TRBD1. Germline CDR1 MGHRA, CDR2 YSYEKL. This CDR3 spans 15 amino acids. V was clipped by 5 bases and J by 7 bases; unmatched bases: 8.

The chain has TRBV29-1 and TRBJ1-2; D unresolved. CDR3 length equals 12 residues. Trimming removed 5 bases from V and 2 bases from J, with 9 bases in between. Germline V CDR1 and CDR2: SQVTM, ANQGSEA. CDR3 sequence: CSVLTGNYGYTF. In nucleotides, the CDR3 is TGCAGCGTTTTGACGGGGAACTATGGCTACACCTTC.

This clone has a handful of counts. The chain couples TRBV5-6 to TRBJ1-5, with D possibly matching TRBD1 (6 bases). This CDR3 region has 15 residues. Germline V gene lookup returns CDR1 SGHDT and CDR2 YYEEEE. V gave up 2 bases and J gave up 3 bases, with 12 bases separating them. The CDR3 DNA sequence: TGTGCCAGCAGCTTTGGACAGCCTTTCAATCAGCCCCAGCATTTT. The encoded protein is CASSFGQPFNQPQHF. The full variable domain, in which reference TRBV5-6 and TRBJ1-5 provide the parts outside the CDR3, is DAGVTQSPTHLIKTRGQQVTLRCSPKSGHDTVSWYQQALGQGPQFIFQYYEEEERQRGNFPDRFSGHQFPNYSSELNVNALLLGDSALYLCASSFGQPFNQPQHFGDGTRLSIL.

Only a few counts were recorded for this clone. The chain combines TRBV6-1 with TRBJ1-4; the match to TRBD1 covers 8 bases. Trimming removed 5 bases from V and 7 bases from J; junction bases left unmatched: 3. The germline CDR1 and CDR2 sequences are MNHNS and SASEGT. The CDR3 length is 13 residues. The CDR3 loop reads CASSQGAIEKLFF. CDR3 bases: TGTGCCAGCAGTCAGGGGGCGATTGAAAAACTGTTTTTT.

The genes are TRBV4-3 and TRBJ2-5; weak D call: TRBD2 (5 bases). The CDR3 is 15 amino acids. In germline, CDR1 is LGHNA, CDR2 YSLEER. With 0 bases removed from V and 0 bases from J, the gap between germline ends came to 8 bases. The CDR3 sequence is CASSQEPGYQETQYF. The CDR3 DNA sequence: TGCGCCAGCAGCCAAGAGCCGGGGTACCAAGAGACCCAGTACTTC.

The chain carries TRBV5-4 and TRBJ2-2, with 10 bases aligning to TRBD2. From germline, CDR1 is SGHNT and CDR2 YYREEE (reference sequence). The trim removed 4 bases at V and 0 bases at J, leaving 6 bases unmatched. This CDR3 comprises 17 residues. Written as DNA, the CDR3 is TGTGCCAGCAGCCCGGGACTAGCGCCAGCGAACACCGGGGAGCTGTTTTTT. Translating gives CASSPGLAPANTGELFF.

The CDR3 loop reads CASSTRTGMNTEAFF. The CDR3 nucleotides read TGTGCCAGCAGCACTCGGACAGGTATGAACACTGAAGCTTTCTTT. The gene calls are TRBV7-2 and TRBJ1-1, with 7 bases matching TRBD1. With 5 bases clipped from V and 0 bases from J, the junction kept 6 bases outside the gene matches. The length of the CDR3 is 15 residues. Germline CDR1 reads SGHTA; CDR2 reads FQGNSA.

The rearrangement links TRBV5-4 to TRBJ2-7; D uncertain. Germline V gene data show CDR1 as SGHNT and CDR2 as YYREEE (reference sequence). Trimming took 3 bases from V and 6 from J, leaving 7 bases between them. The CDR3 has 11 amino acids. The CDR3 DNA reads TGTGCCAGCAGCTCACGAGGCGAGCAGTACGTC. Its translation is CASSSRGEQYV.

This clone showed up just once. V and J are TRBV28 and TRBJ2-4, with D possibly being TRBD1 (5 bases). This CDR3 has 15 residues. Trimming took 6 bases from V and 3 from J, leaving 15 bases between them. Germline V gene lookup returns CDR1 MDHEN and CDR2 SYDVKM. The CDR3 DNA follows: TGTGCCAGCAGCACAGGAGTTTTAGGCAAAAACATTCAGTACTTC. It specifies CASSTGVLGKNIQYF.

J is TRBJ2-1 and V is TRBV30; 12 bases are a match to TRBD2. This CDR3 is 15 amino acids long. CDR1 is GTSNPN, CDR2 SVGIG, per germline (reference sequence). Unmatched junction bases numbered 6, after V lost 5 bases and J lost 4 bases. This CDR3 reads CAWGRTSGIYNEQFF. The DNA of the CDR3 is TGTGCCTGGGGGAGGACTAGCGGGATTTACAATGAGCAGTTCTTC.

As DNA, the CDR3 is TGTGCCAGCAGCCCCGGGGGCAATCAGCCCCAGCATTTT. It specifies CASSPGGNQPQHF. The chain links TRBV9 to TRBJ1-5, with D unclear. Deletions cut 4 bases from V and 2 bases from J, with 7 bases between. The germline V gene encodes CDR1 SGDLS and CDR2 YYNGEE. The CDR3 covers 13 residues. Based on the CDR3 plus reference TRBV9 and TRBJ1-5, the full variable domain is DSGVTQTPKHLITATGQRVTLRCSPRSGDLSVYWYQQSLDQGLQFLIQYYNGEERAKGNILERFSAQQFPDLHSELNLSSLELGDSALYFCASSPGGNQPQHFGDGTRLSIL.

In its sample, this clone was seen many times. The chain recombines TRBV13 with TRBJ2-5; tentative D call: TRBD1 (5 bases). The CDR3 has 15 residues. V lost 0 bases and J lost 1, with 9 bases in between. CDR1 and CDR2 from the germline V gene are PRHDT and FYEKMQ (reference sequence). CDR3 coding DNA: TGTGCCAGCAGCTTAGGAGGGGTCCCCCAAGAGACCCAGTACTTC. This translates into CASSLGGVPQETQYF. Variable domain in full (rest from reference TRBV13 and TRBJ2-5): AAGVIQSPRHLIKEKRETATLKCYPIPRHDTVYWYQQGPGQDPQFLISFYEKMQSDKGSIPDRFSAQQFSDYHSELNMSSLELGDSALYFCASSLGGVPQETQYFGPGTRLLVL.